The rows below give T cell receptor beta chains drawn from one sample of a study of T cell changes during pregnancy in multiple sclerosis. TCRdb's table, derived via immunoSEQ multiplex PCR, lists solely in-frame clones and lacks some. Of over 60,000 clones in the sample, roughly 89% are singletons; the top ten hold around 0.75%. The sequenced sample was peripheral blood, obtained in the third trimester of pregnancy. The receptors stem from a female donor in good health, enrolled as a control in a pregnancy study. Both conserved end residues are part of each CDR3. The D gene is left open where the match is weak. Clone size is shown for a subset of rows, as once, few, many or a class of expanded clone.

v_call: TRBV9; d_call: NA; clone_size: NA; j_call: TRBJ1-2; cdr3_nt: TGTGCCAGCAGCGTAGTCCAGGGAACCGCGCTAAATGGCTACACCTTC; cdr3_aa: CASSVVQGTALNGYTF
v_call: TRBV6-6; d_call: TRBD1; clone_size: NA; j_call: TRBJ1-5; cdr3_nt: TGTGCCAGCAGCCCCGGACAGGGCGGAGGGTTGCCCCAGCATTTT; cdr3_aa: CASSPGQGGGLPQHF
v_call: TRBV7-9; d_call: NA; clone_size: NA; j_call: TRBJ2-3; cdr3_nt: TGTGCCAGCAGGCCCCCAGCGGTTTTACGCACAGATACGCAGTATTTT; cdr3_aa: CASRPPAVLRTDTQYF
v_call: TRBV2; d_call: TRBD1; clone_size: NA; j_call: TRBJ2-7; cdr3_nt: TGTGCCAGCAGACCGGGACAGGGACCTTCTAACGAGCAGTACTTC; cdr3_aa: CASRPGQGPSNEQYF
v_call: TRBV5-1; d_call: TRBD2; clone_size: NA; j_call: TRBJ2-1; cdr3_nt: TGCGCCAGCAGCTTGGTCCTAGCGGGAGCGGATGAGCAGTTCTTC; cdr3_aa: CASSLVLAGADEQFF
v_call: TRBV7-7; d_call: TRBD2; clone_size: NA; j_call: TRBJ2-1; cdr3_nt: TGTGCTAGCAGCTTCAAGGCGGGAGGCTACAATGAGCAGTTCTTC; cdr3_aa: CASSFKAGGYNEQFF
v_call: TRBV19; d_call: NA; clone_size: NA; j_call: TRBJ1-3; cdr3_nt: TGTGCCAGTAGTATCGTCCTTTCCTCTGGAAACACCATATATTTT; cdr3_aa: CASSIVLSSGNTIYF
v_call: TRBV6-4; d_call: TRBD2; clone_size: NA; j_call: TRBJ2-1; cdr3_nt: TGTGCCAGCAGCCGGACTAGCGGGCGGTCCTACAATGAGCAGTTCTTC; cdr3_aa: CASSRTSGRSYNEQFF
v_call: TRBV5-1; d_call: TRBD1; clone_size: NA; j_call: TRBJ2-1; cdr3_nt: TGCGCCAGCAGCTCGGGACAGGGTGTCTGGAATGAGCAGTTCTTC; cdr3_aa: CASSSGQGVWNEQFF
v_call: TRBV5-6; d_call: TRBD1; clone_size: NA; j_call: TRBJ2-3; cdr3_nt: TGTGCCAGCAGCTTATCTCCGGGACAGACTTACACAGATACGCAGTATTTT; cdr3_aa: CASSLSPGQTYTDTQYF
v_call: TRBV6-5; d_call: NA; clone_size: NA; j_call: TRBJ2-3; cdr3_nt: TGTGCCAGCAGTTACCGTAATCCCCCAGATACGCAGTATTTT; cdr3_aa: CASSYRNPPDTQYF
v_call: TRBV2; d_call: NA; clone_size: few; j_call: TRBJ2-7; cdr3_nt: TGTGCCAGCAGCGGGGACTCCTACGAGCAGTACTTC; cdr3_aa: CASSGDSYEQYF
v_call: TRBV5-6; d_call: TRBD1; clone_size: NA; j_call: TRBJ1-1; cdr3_nt: TGTGCCAGCAGCTACCGTTACAGGGGGAGCATGAACACTGAAGCTTTCTTT; cdr3_aa: CASSYRYRGSMNTEAFF
v_call: TRBV7-8; d_call: TRBD2; clone_size: NA; j_call: TRBJ2-1; cdr3_nt: TGTGCCAGCAGCTTGTTAGCGGGGGGGAGGAATGAGCAGTTCTTC; cdr3_aa: CASSLLAGGRNEQFF
v_call: TRBV15; d_call: TRBD1; clone_size: NA; j_call: TRBJ2-1; cdr3_nt: TGTGCCACCAGCAGAGACCCGACAGGGGGGGTGAGCTCCTACAATGAGCAGTTCTTC; cdr3_aa: CATSRDPTGGVSSYNEQFF
v_call: TRBV6-5; d_call: NA; clone_size: NA; j_call: TRBJ2-1; cdr3_nt: TGTGCCAGCAGTTATAGCCCGGGACTGGGGAATGAGCAGTTCTTC; cdr3_aa: CASSYSPGLGNEQFF
v_call: TRBV6-1; d_call: NA; clone_size: once; j_call: TRBJ2-7; cdr3_nt: TGTGCCAGCAGAGGGACTCTGAGCTCCTACGAGCAGTACTTC; cdr3_aa: CASRGTLSSYEQYF
v_call: TRBV6-1; d_call: TRBD2; clone_size: once; j_call: TRBJ2-1; cdr3_nt: TGTGCCCACAGCGGGAGGGAGACCAATGAGCAGTTCTTC; cdr3_aa: CAHSGRETNEQFF
v_call: TRBV19; d_call: NA; clone_size: NA; j_call: TRBJ1-5; cdr3_nt: TGTGCCAGTAGTATCGGTCACAGGGGCAATCAGCCCCAGCATTTT; cdr3_aa: CASSIGHRGNQPQHF
v_call: TRBV2; d_call: NA; clone_size: NA; j_call: TRBJ1-4; cdr3_nt: TGTGCCAGCAGCGGTGGCGGGACGGCTAATGAAAAACTGTTTTTT; cdr3_aa: CASSGGGTANEKLFF
v_call: TRBV1; d_call: NA; clone_size: NA; j_call: TRBJ2-7; cdr3_nt: TGCACCAGCAGCCAAGAGGGTCTAGAGTACGAGCAGTACTTC; cdr3_aa: CTSSQEGLEYEQYF
v_call: TRBV10-3; d_call: TRBD1; clone_size: NA; j_call: TRBJ1-1; cdr3_nt: TGTGCCATCAGTGGGGACAGTGCCGGGCAAATGAGGGAAGCTTTCTTT; cdr3_aa: CAISGDSAGQMREAFF
v_call: TRBV4-3; d_call: NA; clone_size: NA; j_call: TRBJ2-6; cdr3_nt: TGCGCCAGCAGCCGACTGGGACTCTACTCTGGGGCCAACGTCCTGACTTTC; cdr3_aa: CASSRLGLYSGANVLTF
v_call: TRBV4-3; d_call: NA; clone_size: NA; j_call: TRBJ2-7; cdr3_nt: TGCGCCAGCAGCCAAGAGGGGGGAAGGCTCTACGAGCAGTACTTC; cdr3_aa: CASSQEGGRLYEQYF
v_call: TRBV5-6; d_call: NA; clone_size: NA; j_call: TRBJ2-7; cdr3_nt: TGTGCCAGCAGCCCTCGACTCAGGGGAATTCACGAGCAGTACTTC; cdr3_aa: CASSPRLRGIHEQYF
v_call: TRBV4-1; d_call: NA; clone_size: NA; j_call: TRBJ1-2; cdr3_nt: TGCGCCAGCAGCCAAGAAATTGGGGCCACAAGTTATGGCTACACCTTC; cdr3_aa: CASSQEIGATSYGYTF
v_call: TRBV7-2; d_call: NA; clone_size: NA; j_call: TRBJ2-1; cdr3_nt: TGTGCCAGCAGCTTATCTGGGGGCCTCTACAATGAGCAGTTCTTC; cdr3_aa: CASSLSGGLYNEQFF
v_call: TRBV9; d_call: TRBD2; clone_size: NA; j_call: TRBJ2-5; cdr3_nt: TGTGCCAGCAGCGTAGCACTAGCGGACCAAGAGACCCAGTACTTC; cdr3_aa: CASSVALADQETQYF
v_call: TRBV2; d_call: NA; clone_size: NA; j_call: TRBJ1-2; cdr3_nt: TGTGCCAGCAGTGAAGCGGCCAGGATGGGCTACACCTTC; cdr3_aa: CASSEAARMGYTF
v_call: TRBV5-4; d_call: TRBD1; clone_size: NA; j_call: TRBJ2-3; cdr3_nt: TGTGCCAGCAGCCTAGGGACAGGGCAAGGAAATACGCAGTATTTT; cdr3_aa: CASSLGTGQGNTQYF
v_call: TRBV12-2; d_call: NA; clone_size: NA; j_call: TRBJ2-7; cdr3_nt: TGTGCAAGCCCGAAGGGCCAGGGAGGATACGAGCAGTACTTC; cdr3_aa: CASPKGQGGYEQYF
v_call: TRBV27; d_call: NA; clone_size: NA; j_call: TRBJ1-5; cdr3_nt: TGTGCCAGCAGTCCACTCGGGGTTTGGCAGCCCCAGCATTTT; cdr3_aa: CASSPLGVWQPQHF
v_call: TRBV6-1; d_call: TRBD2; clone_size: NA; j_call: TRBJ2-1; cdr3_nt: TGTGCCAGCAGTGTAGCGGGGGCCCACAATGAGCAGTTCTTC; cdr3_aa: CASSVAGAHNEQFF
v_call: TRBV5-6; d_call: NA; clone_size: NA; j_call: TRBJ2-3; cdr3_nt: TGTGCCAGCAGCTCAGGACCGACGACTACCACAGATACGCAGTATTTT; cdr3_aa: CASSSGPTTTTDTQYF
v_call: TRBV7-2; d_call: NA; clone_size: NA; j_call: TRBJ1-1; cdr3_nt: TGTGCCAGCAGCCTCGATCGCACTAAAACTGAAGCTTTCTTT; cdr3_aa: CASSLDRTKTEAFF
v_call: TRBV28; d_call: TRBD2; clone_size: NA; j_call: TRBJ2-1; cdr3_nt: TGTGCCAGCAGGGAGGTGGGACTAGCGGGAGGGTACTACAATGAGCAGTTCTTC; cdr3_aa: CASREVGLAGGYYNEQFF
v_call: TRBV14; d_call: TRBD2; clone_size: NA; j_call: TRBJ2-3; cdr3_nt: TGTGCCAGCAGCAAAGGACTAGGACGGGATACGCAGTATTTT; cdr3_aa: CASSKGLGRDTQYF
v_call: TRBV19; d_call: NA; clone_size: NA; j_call: TRBJ2-5; cdr3_nt: TGTGCCAGTAGTATCCGGGGATGGCAAGAGACCCAGTACTTC; cdr3_aa: CASSIRGWQETQYF
v_call: TRBV6-1; d_call: TRBD1; clone_size: NA; j_call: TRBJ2-1; cdr3_nt: TGTGCCACCTCGAAGGACAGGGGAGGCTTTGAGCAGTTCTTC; cdr3_aa: CATSKDRGGFEQFF
v_call: TRBV7-9; d_call: NA; clone_size: NA; j_call: TRBJ1-1; cdr3_nt: TGTGCCAGCAGCTTACGATCGGGGTACACTGAAGCTTTCTTT; cdr3_aa: CASSLRSGYTEAFF
v_call: TRBV2; d_call: TRBD1; clone_size: NA; j_call: TRBJ1-2; cdr3_nt: TGTGCCAGTGAAAATACAGGGGCCGTTGGCTACACCTTC; cdr3_aa: CASENTGAVGYTF
v_call: TRBV15; d_call: NA; clone_size: NA; j_call: TRBJ2-3; cdr3_nt: TGTGCCACCAGCAGACAGGGGCGTAAAGATACGCAGTATTTT; cdr3_aa: CATSRQGRKDTQYF
v_call: TRBV28; d_call: NA; clone_size: NA; j_call: TRBJ2-1; cdr3_nt: TGTGCCAGCAGTTTATGGAGGGTGAGGTCCTACAATGAGCAGTTCTTC; cdr3_aa: CASSLWRVRSYNEQFF
v_call: TRBV19; d_call: TRBD2; clone_size: NA; j_call: TRBJ2-1; cdr3_nt: TGTGCCAGTAGTACACGTTTCCGACTAGCGGGGGGGTGGAATGAGCAGTTCTTC; cdr3_aa: CASSTRFRLAGGWNEQFF
v_call: TRBV14; d_call: NA; clone_size: NA; j_call: TRBJ2-7; cdr3_nt: TGTGCCAGCAGCCACCATACAGGGTCTGGAGAGCAGTACTTC; cdr3_aa: CASSHHTGSGEQYF
v_call: TRBV4-3; d_call: TRBD1; clone_size: NA; j_call: TRBJ1-2; cdr3_nt: TGCGCCAGCAGCCAATCCCCCCGCGCGAGGGACAGGGACTATGGCTACACCTTC; cdr3_aa: CASSQSPRARDRDYGYTF
v_call: TRBV5-1; d_call: TRBD1; clone_size: NA; j_call: TRBJ1-1; cdr3_nt: TGCGCCAGCAGCTTGGGACAGGGGGCCACTGAAGCTTTCTTT; cdr3_aa: CASSLGQGATEAFF
v_call: TRBV6-4; d_call: TRBD2; clone_size: NA; j_call: TRBJ2-3; cdr3_nt: TGTGCCAGCAGTGACTCTGCGGCTGGCGGGGGGGCCGCGGATACGCAGTATTTT; cdr3_aa: CASSDSAAGGGAADTQYF
v_call: TRBV11-2; d_call: NA; clone_size: NA; j_call: TRBJ2-3; cdr3_nt: TGTGCCAGCAGCTTTTCAAGGGGGTTAGATACGCAGTATTTT; cdr3_aa: CASSFSRGLDTQYF
v_call: TRBV6-6; d_call: NA; clone_size: NA; j_call: TRBJ2-1; cdr3_nt: TGTGCCAGCGGGGGGTTCGACAATGAGCAGTTCTTC; cdr3_aa: CASGGFDNEQFF
v_call: TRBV5-1; d_call: TRBD1; clone_size: NA; j_call: TRBJ2-1; cdr3_nt: TGCGCCAGCAGCTTGGCAGGACAGGGGACCTACAATGAGCAGTTCTTC; cdr3_aa: CASSLAGQGTYNEQFF
v_call: TRBV6-4; d_call: NA; clone_size: NA; j_call: TRBJ2-3; cdr3_nt: TGTGCCAGCAGTGAAACAGGGGAGGAAGATACGCAGTATTTT; cdr3_aa: CASSETGEEDTQYF
v_call: TRBV19; d_call: NA; clone_size: NA; j_call: TRBJ2-2; cdr3_nt: TGTGCCAGTAGTATAGGTAGCGGCTACACCGGGGAGCTGTTTTTT; cdr3_aa: CASSIGSGYTGELFF